This T cell receptor beta chain derives from a study of blood T cells in healthy people across ages (dated by TCRdb to between 2014 and 2017). Background on the whole study: Template switching captured roughly one uniquely barcoded TCR beta cDNA molecule per two T cells in model experiments. For two donors (one aged 18 to 29 and one aged 80 or older), the study analyzed two additional independent replicas of 1 million unique cDNA reads from the same blood draw. To avoid experimental bias, donors of different ages were distributed randomly across sequencing lanes. Four age groups were formed from the donors: young (average approximately 15 years), middle-aged (approximately 39), aged (roughly 59) and long-lived (82). To track age-related changes in TCR beta repertoire diversity, the study relied on deep sequencing normalized with unique cDNA molecular identifiers.

The junction shows trimming of 5 bases on V and 1 base on J, plus 11 bases between the germline ends. The CDR3 sequence holds 14 residues, the cysteine and phenylalanine included. Only the CDR3 DNA stays, 42 bases, in frame from base 1. Taken from the germline V gene, the CDR1 and CDR2 loops are SGHTA and FQGNSA. The roughly 39 donors, aged roughly 6 to 95 years, were systemically healthy Caucasian individuals from Russia. Each donor gave 8 to 10 milliliters of peripheral blood, collected into EDTA-treated Vacutainer tubes. Ficoll-Paque density-gradient centrifugation was used to isolate PBMCs, with at least 7 million per sample. Total RNA was extracted from PBMCs with Trizol reagent, with at least 5.5 micrograms obtained per sample. The percentages of naive CD45RAhigh/CD27high T cells were determined by flow cytometry on a PBMC aliquot from every donor. What the work shows at the level of the full study, not this receptor alone: A strong correlation was found between observed TCR beta diversity and the percentage of naive T cells measured by flow cytometry. Observed TCR beta diversity per million T cells fell roughly linearly with age, and a significant reduction was already apparent by age around 39. Estimates of total diversity from one million sequenced T cells were regarded as lower bounds and underestimates. Compared with the aged group, the long-lived group had more naive CD4+ T cells, fewer expanded clones and increased TCR diversity, a pattern suggesting age selection. Since profiling was done on bulk unsorted PBMCs, naive and antigen-experienced compartments could not be conclusively compared. Donor CMV infection status was unknown, potentially confounding age-related changes in expanded clonotypes.

The library was obtained by 5' RACE. The instrument was an Illumina HiSeq 2500. A second about 7 to 12 cycle PCR used a sample-barcoded 5' primer and a J-beta primer mix. A unique molecular identifier was introduced onto each TCR beta cDNA molecule by a template-switch 5' adaptor carrying 12 random nucleotides. Each sample yielded at least 3 million CDR3-containing paired-end reads. All of the RNA was converted into first-strand cDNA using the Mint cDNA synthesis kit, with a TRBC-specific oligonucleotide serving as the primer. Following uracil-DNA glycosylase treatment, all cDNA underwent a first 18-cycle PCR with the universal primers M1SS and BC2_uni_R. Per the original workflow: Each sample was normalized by randomly selecting 1 million high-quality reads, each carrying a distinct molecular identifier. Reads with shared molecular identifiers were discarded instead of being binned into consensus sequences. CDR3 identification, clonotype clustering and error correction used MiTCR with a Q25 quality threshold and the strictest error-elimination algorithm. A nonparametric unseen species model using Euler transformation provided a lower-bound estimate of total TCR beta diversity. TCRdb reran the public reads through fastp at Q25 and MiXCR, keeping productive beta chains. All rows with the same CDR3 protein become a single entry with the most common DNA and genes. The V and J calls and clone size come from TCRdb's table, not from the authors' own analysis. This sample is represented by some 1.7 million distinct CDR3 sequences; about 30% of them were singletons. The ten largest clones represent roughly 8% of the sample.

This clonotype was seen at least ten times. The specificity of this receptor is unknown. Qualities for individual bases were not recorded, and no much larger clone is one base off. The source is a woman aged 25-40 years in good health. The V and J genes are TRBV7-2 and TRBJ2-5; TRBD2 could be the D gene, as 6 bases match. Sequenced material: blood. The DNA reads TGTGCCAGCAGCCAAGCGGGCCCCCAAGAGACCCAGTACTTC. The resulting protein is CASSQAGPQETQYF.